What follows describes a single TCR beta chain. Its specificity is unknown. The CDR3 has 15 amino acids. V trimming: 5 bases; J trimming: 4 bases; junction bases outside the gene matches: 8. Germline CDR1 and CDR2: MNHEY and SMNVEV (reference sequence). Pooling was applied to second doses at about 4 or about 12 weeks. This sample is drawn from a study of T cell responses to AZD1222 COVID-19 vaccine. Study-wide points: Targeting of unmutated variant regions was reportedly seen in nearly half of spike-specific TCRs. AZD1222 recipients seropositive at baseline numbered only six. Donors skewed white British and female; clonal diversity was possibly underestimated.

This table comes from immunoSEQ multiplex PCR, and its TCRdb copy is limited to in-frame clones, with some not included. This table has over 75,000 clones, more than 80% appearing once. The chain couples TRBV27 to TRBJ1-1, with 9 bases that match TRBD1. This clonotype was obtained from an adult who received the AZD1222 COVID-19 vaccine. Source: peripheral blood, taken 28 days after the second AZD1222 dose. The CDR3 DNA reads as TGTGCCAGCAGTATACAGGGGGCGCGGGTCACTGAAGCTTTCTTT. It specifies CASSIQGARVTEAFF.